The 23 T cell receptor beta chains below were found in one sample sequenced in a study of CD8 T cells in Susac syndrome (dated by TCRdb to between 2018 and 2020). Library prep was done by the immunoSEQ multiplex PCR assay. RNA was extracted using the RNeasy kit, and about 0.5 to 1 ug of the RNA was reverse transcribed with random hexamers. The public reads were run again by TCRdb, first through fastp at Q25 and then through MiXCR, and only productive beta chains were kept. Here each entry gathers all rows of one CDR3 protein and keeps the most common genes and DNA. The sample contains around 50,000 distinct CDR3 sequences, around 93% of them found a single time. The ten largest clones capture 0.35% to 0.5% of the sample. Sequencing was carried out using CD8+ T cells from PBMCs. These receptors were collected from a human donor in good health.

The chain is built from TRBV27 and TRBJ2-1, with 7 bases lining up with TRBD2. Germline lookup yields CDR1 MNHEY and CDR2 SMNVEV (reference sequence). The length of the CDR3 is 16 residues. Trimming took 5 bases from V and 5 from J; bases not matched to a gene: 12. The CDR3 DNA is TGTGCCAGCAGTCGAGGGAGCGGGGCGTGGGACAATGAGCAGTTCTTC. Translated, it gives CASSRGSGAWDNEQFF.

The chain is built from TRBV6-2 or TRBV6-3 and TRBJ2-2, with TRBD1 identical over 9 bases. This CDR3 contains 16 residues. Unmatched junction bases numbered 6, after V lost 3 bases and J lost 4 bases. Per germline, CDR1 MNHEY and CDR2 SVGEGT. The CDR3 spells CASSYTGGVATGELFF. CDR3 nucleotide sequence: TGTGCCAGCAGTTATACAGGGGGCGTTGCCACCGGGGAGCTGTTTTTT.

This clonotype is a singleton in its sample. This chain uses TRBV19 with TRBJ1-1, with no clear D. The CDR3 consists of 14 residues. Germline loops: CDR1 LNHDA, CDR2 SQIVND (reference sequence). Trimming stripped 0 bases from V and 3 bases from J, with 8 bases between. The CDR3 DNA reads as TGTGCCAGTAGTATAGATCATGAGCACACTGAAGCTTTCTTT. Encoded protein: CASSIDHEHTEAFF.

On this clonotype itself: At one end the junction does not follow the germline gene, possibly because of a read error. J is TRBJ1-3 and V is TRBV7-6; D perhaps matches TRBD1 (5 bases). The length of the CDR3 is 16 residues. Germline CDR1 and CDR2: SGHVS and FNYEAQ. The CDR3, as DNA: TGTGCCAGCTCAGCGGGGCCAGGGTACTCTGAAAACACCATATATTTT. The encoded protein is CASSAGPGYSENTIYF. The full variable domain, completed using reference TRBV7-6 and TRBJ1-3, is GAGVSQSPRYKVTKRGQDVALRCDPISGHVSLYWYRQALGQGPEFLTYFNYEAQQDKSGLPNDRFSAERPEGSISTLTIQRTEQRDSAMYRCASSAGPGYSENTIYFGEGSWLTVV.

The J gene is TRBJ2-2, the V gene TRBV6-6; 8 positions match TRBD1. The CDR3 runs to 15 residues. Trimming cost V 2 bases and J 2 bases; bases outside gene matches: 1. Germline values: CDR1 MNHNY, CDR2 SVGAGI (reference sequence). Here the CDR3 reads CASSYPGGNTGELFF. The CDR3 nucleotides read TGTGCCAGCAGTTACCCAGGGGGCAACACCGGGGAGCTGTTTTTT.

The rearrangement links TRBV5-1 to TRBJ1-1; unclear D gene. Trimming stripped 4 bases from V and 5 bases from J, with 15 bases between. Germline V lookup: CDR1 SGHRS, CDR2 YFSETQ. The CDR3 runs to 14 residues. CDR3 nucleotide sequence: TGCGCCAGCAGCCCGACATCCTCGGAGACTGAAGCTTTCTTT. Its protein is CASSPTSSETEAFF.

The table lists this clonotype with a count of one. This chain uses TRBV2 with TRBJ2-6; D ambiguous. This CDR3 region has 15 residues. CDR1 and CDR2 from the germline V gene are SNHLY and FYNNEI. V shed 1 base and J shed 0 bases, with 4 bases lying between them. In DNA form, the CDR3 reads TGTGCCAGCAGTGAAGTTCACTCTGGGGCCAACGTCCTGACTTTC. Translated: CASSEVHSGANVLTF.

The rearrangement uses TRBV9 and TRBJ2-5; 7 bases map to TRBD1. Germline trimming cut 3 bases from V and 2 bases from J; bases unmatched to any gene: 1. In germline, CDR1 is SGDLS, CDR2 YYNGEE. The CDR3 loop spans 13 amino acids. The CDR3 nucleotides are TGTGCCAGCAGCGCGACAGGGCAAGAGACCCAGTACTTC. Translation gives CASSATGQETQYF.

This clonotype was seen just once. V gene TRBV7-9 combines with J gene TRBJ1-3; 7 nucleotides agree with TRBD1. V lost 5 bases, J lost 6 bases, and 7 bases stayed unmatched. Germline-derived CDR1 and CDR2 are SEHNR and FQNEAQ (reference sequence). CDR3 length: 14 residues. CDR3 residues: CASSPGTAQNTIYF. Written as DNA, the CDR3 is TGTGCCAGCAGCCCGGGGACAGCTCAAAACACCATATATTTT.

This rearrangement joins TRBV27 to TRBJ1-1; 7 nucleotides align to TRBD1. CDR3 length: 14 amino acids. Germline V gene lookup returns CDR1 MNHEY and CDR2 SMNVEV (reference sequence). J gave up 1 base and V 5 bases, and 4 bases lay outside the gene matches. CDR3 sequence reads: CASSTGQKNTEAFF. Here the CDR3 DNA reads TGTGCCAGCAGTACGGGACAGAAGAACACTGAAGCTTTCTTT.

This chain links TRBV29-1 with TRBJ2-7; no definite D call. The CDR3 sequence is 10 residues long. In germline, CDR1 is SQVTM, CDR2 ANQGSEA. Trimming pared 5 bases from V and 2 bases from J, leaving 4 bases between. CDR3 protein: CSVTTYEQYF. CDR3 bases: TGCAGCGTTACTACCTACGAGCAGTACTTC.

The genes are TRBV7-9 and TRBJ1-2, with D unclear. The germline V gene has CDR1 SEHNR and CDR2 FQNEAQ (reference sequence). V was clipped by 2 bases and J by 7 bases, with 17 bases between them. CDR3 size: 15 residues. This CDR3 is CASSLSGSDAFGYTF. The CDR3 region has the DNA TGTGCCAGCAGCTTATCGGGCAGCGATGCGTTTGGCTACACCTTC.

This chain links TRBV6-5 with TRBJ2-1, with D possibly being TRBD2 (5 bases). The CDR3 runs to 13 residues. Germline-derived CDR1 and CDR2 are MNHEY and SVGAGI. Trimming left V 4 bases short and J 3 bases short, with 7 bases between. CDR3 loop: CASSSLGYNEQFF. DNA for the CDR3: TGTGCCAGCAGTTCACTAGGCTACAATGAGCAGTTCTTC.

This CDR3 is CASSLLRGNEQYF. In DNA form, the CDR3 reads TGTGCCAGCAGTCTTCTGAGAGGGAACGAGCAGTACTTC. The chain carries TRBV12-3 or TRBV12-4 and TRBJ2-7; TRBD2 might be the D (5 bases). Trimming removed 5 bases from V and 5 bases from J, with 13 bases in between. CDR3 size: 13 residues.

The chain has TRBV5-1 and TRBJ1-1; D remains ambiguous. The CDR3 extends over 15 amino acids. The V and J ends lost 2 bases and 3 bases respectively, with 14 bases between them. Per germline, CDR1 SGHRS and CDR2 YFSETQ. CDR3 nucleotide sequence: TGCGCCAGCAGCTTAGCCGGGCATGGGGACACTGAAGCTTTCTTT. This gives the protein CASSLAGHGDTEAFF.

The rearrangement uses TRBV20-1 and TRBJ2-7; TRBD1 agrees at 9 bases. V lost 1 base, J lost 3 bases, and 4 bases stayed unmatched. Germline V CDR1 and CDR2: DFQATT, SNEGSKA (reference sequence). The CDR3 is 14 residues long. CDR3 sequence: CSARGTGVLYEQYF. CDR3 nucleotide sequence: TGCAGTGCTAGAGGGACAGGGGTCCTCTACGAGCAGTACTTC.

The rearrangement joins TRBV7-8 to TRBJ2-1; tentatively, D is TRBD1 or TRBD2 (5 bases each). The CDR3 spans 15 residues. The V gene lost 5 bases and the J gene lost 10 bases, with 21 bases spanning the gap. The germline V gene encodes CDR1 SGHVS and CDR2 FQNEAQ. The CDR3 loop reads CASSAPRDLTWEQFF. DNA of the CDR3: TGTGCCAGCAGCGCCCCCCGGGACCTCACATGGGAGCAGTTCTTC.

The rearrangement uses TRBV7-2 and TRBJ1-1; D not certain. CDR3 length equals 12 residues. Trimming stripped 3 bases from V and 3 bases from J, with 5 bases between. Germline-derived CDR1 and CDR2 are SGHTA and FQGNSA. As DNA, the CDR3 is TGTGCCAGCAGCTTTTCTTACACTGAAGCTTTCTTT. This gives the protein CASSFSYTEAFF.

The chain uses TRBV6-2 or TRBV6-3 and TRBJ2-7, with 8 nucleotides matching TRBD1. The germline gives CDR1 MNHEY, CDR2 SVGEGT. The CDR3 loop spans 15 amino acids. J gave up 4 bases and V 6 bases, and 11 bases lay outside the gene matches. The CDR3 loop reads CASSWTGIETYEQYF. The CDR3, as DNA: TGTGCCAGCAGCTGGACAGGGATCGAAACTTACGAGCAGTACTTC.

V and J are TRBV30 and TRBJ2-2, with 10 bases identical to TRBD2. The V segment lost 3 bases and the J segment 4 bases; nucleotides outside the gene matches: 14. The CDR3 has 18 amino acids. CDR1 is GTSNPN, CDR2 SVGIG, per germline (reference sequence). Written as DNA, the CDR3 is TGTGCCTGGAGAGGGACAATAGGACTAGCGGTTCCCACCGGGGAGCTGTTTTTT. It codes for CAWRGTIGLAVPTGELFF.

The chain joins TRBV7-9 to TRBJ2-1; 11 bases are shared with TRBD2. V shed 5 bases, J shed 0 bases, and the junction held 9 bases outside the gene matches. CDR3 length: 18 residues. Germline CDR1 SEHNR, CDR2 FQNEAQ (reference sequence). The CDR3 nucleotides are TGTGCCAGCAGCCCCGGGACTAGCGGAGGATTCTCCTACAATGAGCAGTTCTTC. It codes for CASSPGTSGGFSYNEQFF.

The V gene is TRBV19, the J gene TRBJ2-5; D uncertain. Trimming removed 1 base from V and 3 bases from J, with 6 bases in between. Germline V lookup: CDR1 LNHDA, CDR2 SQIVND (reference sequence). The CDR3 consists of 13 residues. The CDR3 DNA reads TGTGCCAGTAGTATAGTCGCAGAAGAGACCCAGTACTTC. Translating it yields CASSIVAEETQYF.

V and J are TRBV29-1 and TRBJ2-5; 9 bases match TRBD1. This CDR3 is built from 13 residues. Germline-derived CDR1 and CDR2 are SQVTM and ANQGSEA. The junction had 4 bases not matched to a gene; V was cut back by 6 bases and J by 2 bases. The CDR3 DNA reads as TGCAGCGTCCGGACAGGGGTACAAGAGACCCAGTACTTC. Its translation is CSVRTGVQETQYF.